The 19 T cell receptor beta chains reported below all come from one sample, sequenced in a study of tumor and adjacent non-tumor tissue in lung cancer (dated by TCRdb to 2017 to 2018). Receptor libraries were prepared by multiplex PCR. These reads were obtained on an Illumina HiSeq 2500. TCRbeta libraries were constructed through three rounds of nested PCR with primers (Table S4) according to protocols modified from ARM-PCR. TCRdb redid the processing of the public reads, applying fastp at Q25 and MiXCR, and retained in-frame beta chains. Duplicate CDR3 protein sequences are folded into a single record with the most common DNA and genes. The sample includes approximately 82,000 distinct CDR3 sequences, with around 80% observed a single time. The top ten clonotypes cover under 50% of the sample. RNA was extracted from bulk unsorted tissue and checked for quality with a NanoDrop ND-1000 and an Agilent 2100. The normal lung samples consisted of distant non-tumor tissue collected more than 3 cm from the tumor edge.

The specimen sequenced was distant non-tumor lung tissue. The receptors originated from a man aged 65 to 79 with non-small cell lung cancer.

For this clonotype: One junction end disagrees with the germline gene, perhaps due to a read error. The CDR3 nucleotides are TGTGCCAGTAGTTTAGGGGCTCGGCCTTTCCCCAATGAGCAGTTCTTC. Its translation is CASSLGARPFPNEQFF. The rearrangement joins TRBV28 to TRBJ2-1; tentative D call: TRBD1 (5 bases). The CDR3 runs to 16 residues. The germline V gene has CDR1 MDHEN and CDR2 SYDVKM.

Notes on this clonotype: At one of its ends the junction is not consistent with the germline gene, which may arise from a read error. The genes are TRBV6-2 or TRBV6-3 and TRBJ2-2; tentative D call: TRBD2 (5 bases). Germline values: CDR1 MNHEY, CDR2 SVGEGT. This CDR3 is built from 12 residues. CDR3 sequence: CASSTIIGELFF. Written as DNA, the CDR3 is TGTGCCAGCAGTACCATCATCGGGGAGTTGTTTTTT.

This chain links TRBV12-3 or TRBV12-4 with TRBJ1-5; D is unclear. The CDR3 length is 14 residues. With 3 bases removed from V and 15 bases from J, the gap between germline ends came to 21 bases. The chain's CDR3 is CASSFRTEYQPRHF. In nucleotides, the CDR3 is TGTGCCAGCAGTTTTCGTACCGAGTATCAGCCGCGGCATTTT.

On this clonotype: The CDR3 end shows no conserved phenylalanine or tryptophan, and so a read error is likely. The CDR3 reads CASSFPPLADTQYS. The CDR3 coding sequence is TGTGCAAGCAGTTTCCCCCCGCTAGCAGATACGCAGTATTCT. The V gene is TRBV28, the J gene TRBJ2-3; D unresolved. In germline, CDR1 is MDHEN, CDR2 SYDVKM. The CDR3 spans 14 residues.

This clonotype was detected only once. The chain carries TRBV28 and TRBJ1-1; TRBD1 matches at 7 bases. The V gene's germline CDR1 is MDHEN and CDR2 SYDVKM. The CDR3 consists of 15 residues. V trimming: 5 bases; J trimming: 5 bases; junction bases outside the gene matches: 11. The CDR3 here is CASSPWGQRGTEAFF. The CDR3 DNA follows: TGTGCCAGCAGTCCGTGGGGACAGAGGGGTACTGAAGCTTTCTTT.

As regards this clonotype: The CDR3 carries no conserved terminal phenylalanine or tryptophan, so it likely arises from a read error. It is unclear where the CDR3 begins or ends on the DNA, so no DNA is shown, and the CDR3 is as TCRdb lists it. CDR3: CSAQIPGDNQPHHS. The rearrangement links TRBV20-1 to TRBJ1-5; the table calls TRBD1, which could not be checked here. The CDR3 is 14 residues long, ends included. Germline-derived CDR1 and CDR2 are DFQATT and SNEGSKA (reference sequence).

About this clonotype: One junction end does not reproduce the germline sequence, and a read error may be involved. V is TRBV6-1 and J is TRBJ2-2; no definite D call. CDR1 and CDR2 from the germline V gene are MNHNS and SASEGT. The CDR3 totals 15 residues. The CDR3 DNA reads TGTGCCAGCATGGTGGGGTTGGAAAACACCAGGGAGCTGTTTTTT. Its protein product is CASMVGLENTRELFF.

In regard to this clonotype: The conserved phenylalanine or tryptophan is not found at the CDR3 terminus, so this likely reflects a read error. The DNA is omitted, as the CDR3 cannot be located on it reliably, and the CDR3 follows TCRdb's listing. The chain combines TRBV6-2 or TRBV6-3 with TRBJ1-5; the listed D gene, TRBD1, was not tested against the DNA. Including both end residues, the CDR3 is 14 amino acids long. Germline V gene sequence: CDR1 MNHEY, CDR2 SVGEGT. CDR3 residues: CASSFHRLDQPQHY.

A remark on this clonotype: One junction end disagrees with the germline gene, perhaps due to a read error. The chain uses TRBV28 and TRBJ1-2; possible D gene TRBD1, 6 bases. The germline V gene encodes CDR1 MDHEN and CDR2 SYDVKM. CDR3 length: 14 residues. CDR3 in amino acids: CASSEVGTRNGYTF. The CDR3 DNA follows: TGTGCCAGCTCTGAGGTCGGGACACGCAATGGCTATACTTTC.

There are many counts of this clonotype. The CDR3 is CASSVPGQGYIQYF. The CDR3 bases are TGTGCCAGCAGTGTTCCGGGACAGGGATACATTCAGTACTTC. This rearrangement joins TRBV6-1 to TRBJ2-4, with TRBD1 matching over 9 bases. The J segment lost 8 bases and the V segment lost 4 bases, leaving 6 bases of the junction unmatched. The CDR3 extends over 14 amino acids. Per the germline V gene, CDR1 is MNHNS and CDR2 is SASEGT.

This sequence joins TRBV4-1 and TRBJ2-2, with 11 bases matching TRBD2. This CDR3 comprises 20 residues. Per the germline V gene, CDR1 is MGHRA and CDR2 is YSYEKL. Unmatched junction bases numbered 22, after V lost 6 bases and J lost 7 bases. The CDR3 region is CASRAKGSSGGSRGIGELFF. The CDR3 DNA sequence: TGCGCCAGCAGAGCAAAAGGGTCTAGCGGGGGGTCGCGGGGAATCGGGGAGCTGTTTTTT.

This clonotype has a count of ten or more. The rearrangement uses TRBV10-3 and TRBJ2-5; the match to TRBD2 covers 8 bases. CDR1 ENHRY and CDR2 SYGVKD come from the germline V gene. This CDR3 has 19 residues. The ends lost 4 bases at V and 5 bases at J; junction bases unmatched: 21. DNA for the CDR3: TGTGCCATCAGTGCTCGTCCTTCGACTAGCGTAATTGCGGTGGAGACCCAGTACTTC. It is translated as CAISARPSTSVIAVETQYF.

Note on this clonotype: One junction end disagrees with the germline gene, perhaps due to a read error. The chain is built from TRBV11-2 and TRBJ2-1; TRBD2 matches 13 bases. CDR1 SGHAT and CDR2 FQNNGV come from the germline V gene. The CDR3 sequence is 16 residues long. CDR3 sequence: CVSSLRTSGSYNEQFF. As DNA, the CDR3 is TGTGTCAGCAGCCTACGGACTAGCGGGAGTTACAACGAGCAGTTCTTC.

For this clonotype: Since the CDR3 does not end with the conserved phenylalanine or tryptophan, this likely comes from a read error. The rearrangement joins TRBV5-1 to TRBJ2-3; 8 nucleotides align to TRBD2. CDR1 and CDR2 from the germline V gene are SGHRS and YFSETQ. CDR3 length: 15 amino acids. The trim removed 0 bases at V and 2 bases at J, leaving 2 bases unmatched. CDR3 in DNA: TGCGCCAGCAGCTTGGCGGGGGGGCTCACAGATACGCAGTATTCT. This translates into CASSLAGGLTDTQYS.

The CDR3, as DNA: TGTGCCAGCAGACGCTGGGCCTCCGAAAGGACCGGACTCTACGAGCATTACTTC. Amino acids: CASRRWASERTGLYEHYF. The V and J genes are TRBV21-1 and TRBJ2-7; the table names TRBD2, a call not compared with the DNA. TRBV21-1 is annotated as a pseudogene. The CDR3 runs to 18 residues.

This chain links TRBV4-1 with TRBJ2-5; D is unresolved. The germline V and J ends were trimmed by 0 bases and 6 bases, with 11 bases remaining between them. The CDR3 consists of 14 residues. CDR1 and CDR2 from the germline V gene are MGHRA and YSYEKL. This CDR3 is CASSQEARRQTQYF. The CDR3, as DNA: TGCGCCAGCAGCCAAGAAGCGAGACGACAGACCCAGTACTTC.

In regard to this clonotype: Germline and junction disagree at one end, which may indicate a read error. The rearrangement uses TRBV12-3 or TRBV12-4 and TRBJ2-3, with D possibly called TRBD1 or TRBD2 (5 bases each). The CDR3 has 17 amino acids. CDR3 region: CASSSSIGNIVTDTQYF. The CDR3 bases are TGTGCCAGCAGTTCTAGCATAGGGAATATTGTGACAGATACTCAGTATTTT.

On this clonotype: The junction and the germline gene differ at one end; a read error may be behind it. CDR3 loop: CASCETGDRGELFF. The CDR3 region has the DNA TGTGCCAGCTGCGAGACAGGGGATCGCGGGGAGCTATTTTTT. The chain has TRBV6-4 and TRBJ2-2; 8 nucleotides align to TRBD1. CDR3 length: 14 residues. From germline, CDR1 is MRHNA and CDR2 SNTAGT.

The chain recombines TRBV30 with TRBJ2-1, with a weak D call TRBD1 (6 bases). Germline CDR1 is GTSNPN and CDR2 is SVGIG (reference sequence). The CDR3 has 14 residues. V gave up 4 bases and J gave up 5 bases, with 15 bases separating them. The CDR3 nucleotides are TGTGCCTGGATGTATCTAGAGGGGGACAATGAGCAGTTCTTC. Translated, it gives CAWMYLEGDNEQFF.